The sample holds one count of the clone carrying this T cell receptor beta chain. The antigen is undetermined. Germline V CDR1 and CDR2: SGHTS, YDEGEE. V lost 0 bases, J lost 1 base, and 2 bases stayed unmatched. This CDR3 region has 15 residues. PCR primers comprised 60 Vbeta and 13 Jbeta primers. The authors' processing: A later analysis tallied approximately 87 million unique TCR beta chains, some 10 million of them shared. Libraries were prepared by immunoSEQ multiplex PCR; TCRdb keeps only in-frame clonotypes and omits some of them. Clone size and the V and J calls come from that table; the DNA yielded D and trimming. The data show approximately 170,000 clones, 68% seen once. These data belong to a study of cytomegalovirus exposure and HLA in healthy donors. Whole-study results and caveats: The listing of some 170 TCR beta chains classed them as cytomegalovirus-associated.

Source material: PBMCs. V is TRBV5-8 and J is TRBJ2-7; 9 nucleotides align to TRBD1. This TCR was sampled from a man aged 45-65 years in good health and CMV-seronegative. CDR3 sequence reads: CASSLAGTGSYEQYF. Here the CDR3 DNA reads TGTGCCAGCAGCTTGGCCGGGACAGGGTCCTACGAGCAGTACTTC.